The clone carrying this TCR beta chain was counted once. The antigen remains unidentified. The data belong to a study of T cell responses to AZD1222 COVID-19 vaccine. Some clones are missing from TCRdb's copy, which holds only in-frame ones; the method was immunoSEQ multiplex PCR. This sample has around 130,000 clones, with about 89% found just once. CDR1 and CDR2 (germline): SGHVS, FNYEAQ. Between the trimmed V and J ends, which lost 3 bases and 3 bases, there was a span of 14 bases. The CDR3 runs to 15 residues. Study observations and caveats: Donors were largely white British and mainly female; clonal diversity was possibly underestimated. Only after the peak T cell response were repertoires sampled.

Second-dose groups at about 4 or about 12 weeks were pooled. The source material was peripheral blood, sampled 28 days after the second AZD1222 dose. The chain has TRBV7-6 and TRBJ2-5, with a weak D call TRBD1 (7 bases). The sequence came from an adult who received the AZD1222 COVID-19 vaccine. The CDR3 sequence is CASSFRGTEEETQYF. DNA for the CDR3: TGTGCCAGCAGCTTCCGCGGGACAGAGGAAGAGACCCAGTACTTC. The full variable domain, its missing parts supplied by reference TRBV7-6 and TRBJ2-5, is GAGVSQSPRYKVTKRGQDVALRCDPISGHVSLYWYRQALGQGPEFLTYFNYEAQQDKSGLPNDRFSAERPEGSISTLTIQRTEQRDSAMYRCASSFRGTEEETQYFGPGTRLLVL.